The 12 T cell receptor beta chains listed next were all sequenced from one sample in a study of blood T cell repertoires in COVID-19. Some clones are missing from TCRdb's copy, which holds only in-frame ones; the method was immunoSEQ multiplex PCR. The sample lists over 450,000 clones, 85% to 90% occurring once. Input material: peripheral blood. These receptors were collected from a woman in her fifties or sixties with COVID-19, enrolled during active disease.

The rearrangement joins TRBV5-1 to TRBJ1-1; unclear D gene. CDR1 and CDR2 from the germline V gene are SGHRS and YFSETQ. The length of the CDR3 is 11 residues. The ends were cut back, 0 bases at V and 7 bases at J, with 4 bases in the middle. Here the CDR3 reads CASSLAGEAFF. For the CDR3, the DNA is TGCGCCAGCAGCTTGGCAGGTGAAGCTTTCTTT. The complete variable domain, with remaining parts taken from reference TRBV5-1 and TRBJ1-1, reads KAGVTQTPRYLIKTRGQQVTLSCSPISGHRSVSWYQQTPGQGLQFLFEYFSETQRNKGNFPGRFSGRQFSNSRSEMNVSTLELGDSALYLCASSLAGEAFFGQGTRLTVV.

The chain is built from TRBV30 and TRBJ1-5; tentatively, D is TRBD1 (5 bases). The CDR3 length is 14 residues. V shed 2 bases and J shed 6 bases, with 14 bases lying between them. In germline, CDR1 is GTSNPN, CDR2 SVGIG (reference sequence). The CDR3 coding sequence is TGTGCCTGGAGTTTCGGGGGGGGGTTTCAGCCCCAGCATTTT. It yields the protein CAWSFGGGFQPQHF.

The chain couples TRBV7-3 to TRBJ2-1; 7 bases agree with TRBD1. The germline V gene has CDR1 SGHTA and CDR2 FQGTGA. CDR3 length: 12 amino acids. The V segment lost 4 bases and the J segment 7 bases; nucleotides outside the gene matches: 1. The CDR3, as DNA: TGTGCCAGCAGCTCCAGGGGGAATGAGCAGTTCTTC. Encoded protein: CASSSRGNEQFF.

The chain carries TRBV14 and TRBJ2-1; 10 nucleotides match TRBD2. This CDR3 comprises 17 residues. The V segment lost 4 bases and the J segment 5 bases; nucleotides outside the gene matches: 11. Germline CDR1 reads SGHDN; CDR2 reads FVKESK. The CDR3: CASSLGLAMSLNNEQFF. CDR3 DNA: TGTGCCAGCAGCCTGGGACTAGCGATGAGCCTGAACAATGAGCAGTTCTTC.

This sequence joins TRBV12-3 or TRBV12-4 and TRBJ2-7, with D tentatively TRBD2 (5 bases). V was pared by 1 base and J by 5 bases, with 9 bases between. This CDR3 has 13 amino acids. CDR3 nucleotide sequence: TGTGCCAGCAGTTTAGTCCGGGGAAACGAGCAGTACTTC. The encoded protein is CASSLVRGNEQYF.

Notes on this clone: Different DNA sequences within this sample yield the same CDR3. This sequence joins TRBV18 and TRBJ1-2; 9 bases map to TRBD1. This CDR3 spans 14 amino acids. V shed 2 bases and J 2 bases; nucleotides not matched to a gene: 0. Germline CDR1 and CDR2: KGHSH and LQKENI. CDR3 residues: CASSPGQGNYGYTF. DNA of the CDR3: TGTGCCAGCTCACCAGGACAGGGGAACTATGGCTACACCTTC.

The CDR3 reads CASSFSRAAYEQYF. In DNA form, the CDR3 reads TGTGCCAGCAGCTTCAGCAGGGCCGCCTACGAGCAGTACTTC. V is TRBV11-2 and J is TRBJ2-7; D may be TRBD1 (5 bases). V shed 3 bases and J shed 2 bases, with 11 bases lying between them. The CDR3 sequence is 14 residues long. Germline assignment: CDR1 SGHAT and CDR2 FQNNGV.

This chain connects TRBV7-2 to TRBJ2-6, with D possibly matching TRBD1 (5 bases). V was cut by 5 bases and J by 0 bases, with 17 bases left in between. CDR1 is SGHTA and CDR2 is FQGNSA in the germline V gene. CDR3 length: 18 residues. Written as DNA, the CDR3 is TGTGCCAGCAGCCTTAAGACAGCAAGTAGCTCTGGGGCCAACGTCCTGACTTTC. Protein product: CASSLKTASSSGANVLTF.

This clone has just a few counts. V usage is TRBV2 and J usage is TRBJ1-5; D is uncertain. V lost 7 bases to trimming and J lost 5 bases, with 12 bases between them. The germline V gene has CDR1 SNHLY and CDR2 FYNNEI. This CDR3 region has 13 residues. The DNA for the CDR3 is TGTGCCAGCACACCAGGCCTCGATCAGCCCCAGCATTTT. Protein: CASTPGLDQPQHF.

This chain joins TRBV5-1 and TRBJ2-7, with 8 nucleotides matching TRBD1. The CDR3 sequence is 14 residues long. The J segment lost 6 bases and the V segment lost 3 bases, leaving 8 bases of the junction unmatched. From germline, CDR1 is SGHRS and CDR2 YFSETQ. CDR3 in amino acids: CASSSGQVGSEQYF. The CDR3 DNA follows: TGCGCCAGCAGCTCGGGACAGGTCGGCTCCGAGCAGTACTTC. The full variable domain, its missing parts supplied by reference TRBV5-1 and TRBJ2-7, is KAGVTQTPRYLIKTRGQQVTLSCSPISGHRSVSWYQQTPGQGLQFLFEYFSETQRNKGNFPGRFSGRQFSNSRSEMNVSTLELGDSALYLCASSSGQVGSEQYFGPGTRLTVT.

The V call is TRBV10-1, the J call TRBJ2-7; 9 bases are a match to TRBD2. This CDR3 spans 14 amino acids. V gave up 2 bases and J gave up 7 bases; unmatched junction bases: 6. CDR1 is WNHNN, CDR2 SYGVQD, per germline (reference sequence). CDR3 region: CASSESGGPREQYF. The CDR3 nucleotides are TGCGCCAGCAGTGAGAGCGGGGGGCCCCGGGAGCAGTACTTC.

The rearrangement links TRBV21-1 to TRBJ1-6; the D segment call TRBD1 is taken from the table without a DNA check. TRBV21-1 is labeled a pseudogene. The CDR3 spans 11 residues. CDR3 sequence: CASSWTAYLHF. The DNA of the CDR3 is TGTGCCAGCAGCTGGACAGCATACCTCCACTTT.